This is a list of T cell receptor beta chains from one sample in a study of blood T cell repertoires in COVID-19. Measured with immunoSEQ multiplex PCR; TCRdb has only the in-frame clones, and not every one. This sample has under 150,000 clones; approximately 89% occur once, and the top ten carry around 6%. Sequenced material: peripheral blood. Receptors originate from a woman aged 60-70 years with COVID-19, enrolled during active disease. CDR3s include the opening cysteine and the closing phenylalanine or tryptophan. D genes are given only for firm matches. Size values are once, few and many counts, or a class for expanded clones, and some rows have none.

d_gene	v_gene	j_gene	abundance	CDR3aa	CDR3nt
TRBD1	TRBV6-5	TRBJ1-2	-	CASSPATGNYGYTF	TGTGCCAGCAGTCCCGCGACAGGGAACTATGGCTACACCTTC
TRBD1	TRBV12-5	TRBJ1-2	-	CASGLPARDRAPGEGYTF	TGTGCTAGTGGTTTACCCGCTCGGGACAGAGCCCCGGGGGAGGGCTACACCTTC
-	TRBV4-2	TRBJ1-2	few	CASSQVNQGDGYTF	TGTGCCAGCAGCCAAGTTAATCAAGGGGATGGCTACACCTTC
-	TRBV15	TRBJ2-7	-	CATSRDLPYEQYF	TGTGCCACCAGCAGAGATCTCCCGTACGAGCAGTACTTC
TRBD1	TRBV19	TRBJ2-1	-	CASTYPGTGGHNEQFF	TGTGCCAGTACCTACCCCGGGACAGGGGGCCACAATGAGCAGTTCTTC
-	TRBV28	TRBJ1-2	-	CASSLATGIYGYTF	TGTGCCAGCAGTTTAGCGACAGGAATCTATGGCTACACCTTC
-	TRBV19	TRBJ2-7	-	CASSPFGVTYEQYF	TGTGCCAGTAGCCCTTTCGGGGTTACCTACGAGCAGTACTTC
TRBD2	TRBV12-5	TRBJ2-5	few	CACGLGGTGGEQETQYF	TGTGCTTGTGGTTTGGGGGGGACCGGCGGGGAACAAGAGACCCAGTACTTC
TRBD2	TRBV30	TRBJ2-2	-	CAWSRLAMNTGELFF	TGTGCCTGGTCGAGACTAGCGATGAACACCGGGGAGCTGTTTTTT
-	TRBV27	TRBJ1-5	once	CASSFRGNRNQPQHF	TGTGCCAGCAGTTTTCGGGGGAATCGCAATCAGCCCCAGCATTTT
-	TRBV5-5	TRBJ1-1	-	CASSFGFYMNTEAFF	TGTGCCAGCAGCTTCGGGTTCTACATGAACACTGAAGCTTTCTTT
TRBD2	TRBV5-4	TRBJ2-3	-	CASSPGLAGTDTQYF	TGTGCCAGCAGCCCGGGACTAGCGGGCACAGATACGCAGTATTTT
-	TRBV5-1	TRBJ2-1	-	CASSFPLSGSSYNEQFF	TGCGCCAGCAGCTTTCCACTAAGCGGAAGCTCCTACAATGAGCAGTTCTTC
TRBD2	TRBV7-3	TRBJ2-2	-	CASSSKGGLGESNTGELFF	TGTGCCAGCAGCTCAAAGGGGGGACTAGGCGAATCCAACACCGGGGAGCTGTTTTTT
TRBD1	TRBV14	TRBJ1-2	-	CASSQVQTGEDGYTF	TGTGCCAGCAGCCAAGTTCAGACAGGGGAGGATGGCTACACCTTC
TRBD1	TRBV5-1	TRBJ1-3	-	CASSSATGGGNTIYF	TGCGCCAGCAGCTCCGCGACAGGGGGTGGAAACACCATATATTTT